This is a list of T cell receptor beta chains from one sample in a study of T cells in Graves' hyperthyroidism and ophthalmopathy. A single record per CDR3 protein comes from TCRdb applying MiXCR to the multiplex PCR reads. The repertoire has approximately 530,000 distinct CDR3 sequences, around 15% of them found once; the top ten carry about 18%. Sample: blood. The receptors derive from a woman aged 18 to 35 with Graves' hyperthyroidism. CDR3s include the opening cysteine and the closing phenylalanine or tryptophan. A D gene is named only where the DNA matches it firmly. Expanded clones are given a class, and other clones once, few, many or no size at all.

TRBV28	many	-	TRBJ1-1	14	CASSLQGRNTEAFF	TGTGCCAGCAGTTTGCAGGGTAGGAACACTGAAGCTTTCTTT
TRBV4-1	-	-	TRBJ2-4	16	CASSQRLPDAKNIQYF	TGCGCCAGCAGCCAACGGCTACCGGACGCCAAAAACATTCAGTACTTC
TRBV24-1	few	-	TRBJ2-2	15	CATSDLPLPTGELFF	TGTGCCACCAGTGATTTGCCGTTACCCACCGGGGAGCTGTTTTTT
TRBV3-1	-	-	TRBJ2-7	15	CASRPLGAGANEQYF	TGTGCCAGCAGACCACTGGGCGCGGGGGCAAACGAGCAGTACTTC
TRBV7-9	-	-	TRBJ2-1	15	CASSPLPRDSGFRFF	TGTGCCAGCAGCCCACTTCCTCGCGACTCGGGATTTCGGTTCTTC
TRBV10-3	-	-	TRBJ2-2	17	CAISETASGGRAGELFF	TGTGCCATCAGTGAAACGGCGTCCGGGGGCCGGGCCGGGGAGCTGTTTTTT
TRBV20-1	many	TRBD2	TRBJ2-1	12	CSVAGGPSEQFF	TGCAGTGTAGCGGGAGGGCCTAGTGAGCAGTTCTTC
TRBV6-1	-	-	TRBJ2-7	12	CASRQTSYEQYF	TGTGCCAGCCGTCAGACCTCCTACGAGCAGTACTTC
TRBV27	many	TRBD1	TRBJ2-5	13	CASSWTGVETQYF	TGTGCCAGCAGTTGGACAGGGGTAGAGACCCAGTACTTC
TRBV3-1	many	-	TRBJ1-1	18	CASSQDRWEAGRDTEAFF	TGTGCCAGCAGCCAAGATAGGTGGGAGGCCGGGCGTGACACTGAAGCTTTCTTT
TRBV20-1	many	-	TRBJ1-3	12	CSASGRGNTIYF	TGCAGTGCATCGGGACGTGGAAACACCATATATTTT
TRBV6-2/TRBV6-3	-	-	TRBJ1-5	13	CASRPWLGQPQHF	TGTGCCAGCAGGCCTTGGTTGGGTCAGCCCCAGCATTTT
TRBV4-2	-	-	TRBJ1-4	14	CASSPPSRNEKLFF	TGTGCCAGCAGCCCACCGAGCCGGAATGAAAAACTGTTTTTT
TRBV2	many	-	TRBJ1-2	13	CASALKQAYGYTF	TGTGCCAGCGCCCTTAAGCAAGCTTATGGCTACACCTTC
TRBV12-5	few	-	TRBJ1-5	19	CASGLVPNPREGSNQPQHF	TGTGCTAGTGGTTTGGTTCCCAACCCCAGGGAGGGAAGCAATCAGCCCCAGCATTTT
TRBV12-3/TRBV12-4	many	-	TRBJ2-5	16	CASSPAEGGAKETQYF	TGTGCCAGCAGTCCGGCGGAAGGTGGGGCGAAAGAGACCCAGTACTTC
TRBV12-3/TRBV12-4	few	TRBD1	TRBJ1-6	15	CASSGRDRGSSPLHF	TGTGCCAGCAGTGGACGGGACAGGGGTAGTTCACCCCTCCACTTT
TRBV20-1	many	TRBD2	TRBJ2-7	16	CSASGRAAVWGIEQYF	TGCAGTGCTAGCGGGAGGGCCGCGGTTTGGGGTATCGAGCAGTACTTC
TRBV7-2	many	-	TRBJ1-3	15	CASSLAGTSGNTIYF	TGTGCCAGCAGCTTAGCAGGGACCTCTGGAAACACCATATATTTT
TRBV15	many	TRBD1	TRBJ1-1	12	CATGLRDSEAFF	TGTGCCACCGGCCTACGGGACAGTGAAGCTTTCTTT
TRBV5-6	many	-	TRBJ2-7	19	CASSKLGGSWASSSYEQYF	TGTGCCAGCAGCAAATTAGGTGGGTCCTGGGCATCGAGCTCCTACGAGCAGTACTTC
TRBV6-4	many	-	TRBJ2-3	13	CASSGGETDTQYF	TGTGCCAGCTCAGGGGGGGAGACCGATACGCAGTATTTT
TRBV6-1	-	TRBD1	TRBJ1-2	15	CASSQQGPPNYGYTF	TGTGCCAGCAGTCAACAGGGGCCCCCTAACTATGGCTACACCTTC
TRBV6-1	once	TRBD1	TRBJ1-6	16	CASTQPRGTENSPLHF	TGTGCCAGCACGCAACCCAGGGGGACAGAGAATTCACCCCTCCACTTT
TRBV20-1	few	-	TRBJ2-7	14	CSAARGGGSGEQYF	TGCAGTGCGGCGAGGGGGGGAGGGTCGGGCGAGCAGTACTTC
TRBV12-3/TRBV12-4	many	TRBD1	TRBJ1-5	17	CASSLNSGGIGNQPQHF	TGTGCCAGCAGTTTGAACTCAGGGGGCATCGGCAATCAGCCCCAGCATTTT
TRBV29-1	few	TRBD1	TRBJ1-1	13	CSGLRGTDTEAFF	TGCAGCGGACTCAGGGGGACGGACACTGAAGCTTTCTTT
TRBV13	-	-	TRBJ1-4	17	CASSLTGGAQSFEKLFF	TGTGCCAGCAGCTTAACCGGGGGTGCCCAATCCTTTGAAAAACTGTTTTTT
TRBV7-8	-	TRBD2	TRBJ2-2	17	CASSLARAGGRTGELFF	TGTGCCAGCAGCTTAGCCCGAGCGGGAGGGAGGACCGGGGAGCTGTTTTTT
TRBV27	-	-	TRBJ1-5	16	CASSFSTSYSNQPQHF	TGTGCCAGCAGTTTTAGTACTTCTTATAGCAATCAGCCCCAGCATTTT
TRBV28	many	-	TRBJ1-5	16	CASSSPGEADNQPQHF	TGTGCCAGCAGCTCCCCAGGGGAGGCCGACAATCAGCCCCAGCATTTT
TRBV4-1	-	TRBD1	TRBJ1-4	15	CASGRTGGTNEKLFF	TGCGCCAGCGGCAGGACAGGGGGAACTAATGAAAAACTGTTTTTT
TRBV2	many	TRBD1	TRBJ1-2	13	CASSVDRGQGYTF	TGTGCCAGCAGTGTCGACAGGGGGCAAGGCTACACCTTC
TRBV5-1	-	-	TRBJ2-7	15	CASSLVDRNPYEQYF	TGCGCCAGCAGCCTGGTGGACCGTAACCCCTACGAGCAGTACTTC
TRBV20-1	many	-	TRBJ2-1	15	CSARHQTGMDNEQFF	TGCAGTGCTAGACACCAGACAGGTATGGACAATGAGCAGTTCTTC
TRBV30	many	-	TRBJ2-2	12	CAWSPGGGELFF	TGTGCCTGGAGTCCTGGCGGCGGGGAGCTGTTTTTT
TRBV28	-	-	TRBJ2-2	15	CASSFYGRGTGELFF	TGTGCCAGCAGTTTTTACGGGAGAGGCACCGGGGAGCTGTTTTTT
TRBV11-1	many	-	TRBJ1-2	17	CASSLTDRAATNYGYTF	TGTGCCAGCAGCTTAACAGACAGAGCCGCCACTAACTATGGCTACACCTTC
TRBV4-1	-	-	TRBJ1-5	17	CASSHPGKGRGNQPQHF	TGCGCCAGCAGCCACCCCGGGAAGGGCAGGGGCAATCAGCCCCAGCATTTT
TRBV20-1	many	TRBD1	TRBJ2-7	14	CSARLTGGRGEQYF	TGCAGTGCTAGATTAACAGGGGGCAGGGGCGAGCAGTACTTC
TRBV7-2	-	-	TRBJ2-6	17	CASSLAGVFSGANVLTF	TGTGCCAGCAGCTTAGCGGGGGTCTTCTCTGGGGCCAACGTCCTGACTTTC
TRBV20-1	-	-	TRBJ2-5	11	CSGGRKETQYF	TGCAGTGGGGGAAGGAAAGAGACCCAGTACTTC
TRBV5-1	many	-	TRBJ1-5	15	CASSLSPVVDQPQHF	TGCGCCAGCAGCTTGTCACCCGTGGTCGATCAGCCCCAGCATTTT
TRBV19	-	TRBD1	TRBJ2-5	16	CASSIDAGGTGRIQYF	TGTGCCAGTAGTATAGACGCAGGGGGCACTGGACGGATCCAGTACTTC
TRBV5-1	many	-	TRBJ2-1	15	CASSLTSLAYNEQFF	TGCGCCAGCAGTTTAACTAGTTTAGCCTACAATGAGCAGTTCTTC
TRBV20-1	few	-	TRBJ1-3	15	CSARDPKGTGNTIYF	TGCAGTGCTAGAGACCCTAAGGGGACTGGAAACACCATATATTTT
TRBV5-4	-	-	TRBJ2-3	14	CASSLGHSTDTQYF	TGTGCCAGCAGCTTGGGGCATTCCACAGATACGCAGTATTTT
TRBV12-3/TRBV12-4	many	-	TRBJ2-7	14	CASSFSGQAYEQYF	TGTGCCAGCAGTTTTTCCGGACAAGCCTACGAGCAGTACTTC
TRBV11-2	-	-	TRBJ1-1	15	CASSQDGGADTEAFF	TGCGCCAGCAGCCAAGATGGGGGGGCAGACACTGAAGCTTTCTTT
TRBV5-1	few	-	TRBJ2-5	14	CASSRDKLQETQYF	TGCGCCAGCAGCCGGGACAAGCTACAAGAGACCCAGTACTTC